This T cell receptor (beta chain) was sequenced for a study of OX40 agonist ivuxolimab in advanced cancers. Study results and limitations: Researchers did not establish what antigens the expanded peripheral T cells target.

Sampling of blood occurred at baseline, cycle 4 day 1, and cycle 7 day 1. V dropped 7 bases and J dropped 5 bases, with 9 bases sitting between them. The CDR3 is made up of 11 amino acids. In germline, CDR1 is MNHNY, CDR2 SVGAGI (reference sequence). TCRdb keeps only in-frame clones here, not all; method: immunoSEQ multiplex PCR. Among under 75,000 clones, roughly nine tenths were seen once, and the ten largest hold more than 0.55%. Notes on this clone: What it recognizes is unknown.

J is TRBJ2-7 and V is TRBV6-6, with D tentatively TRBD1 (5 bases). The sequence came from an adult with an advanced solid tumor such as melanoma, head and neck, liver or kidney cancer. Sequences were derived from CD4+ or CD8+ T cells sorted from blood, sampled in a trial of the OX40 agonist ivuxolimab. CDR3: CASTRADEQYF. The CDR3 region has the DNA TGTGCCAGCACCAGGGCGGACGAGCAGTACTTC.